Below are 23 T cell receptor beta chains sequenced from a single sample in a study of shared clonotypes between healthy human individuals. TCRdb's copy holds only in-frame clones and misses some; the assay was immunoSEQ multiplex PCR. The table has some 2.3 million clones, approximately 93% seen once. Sequenced material: naive CD4+ T cells from PBMCs. Subset specified: CD45RA+ positively selected. These receptors all stem from a man younger than 35 in good health. Some clones in this sample may be carry-over from other donors' samples.

The chain combines TRBV5-1 with TRBJ2-1; D remains ambiguous. Trimming left V 0 bases short and J 6 bases short, with 13 bases between. Per the germline V gene, CDR1 is SGHRS and CDR2 is YFSETQ. This CDR3 comprises 15 residues. The CDR3 spells CASSLALGSGNEQFF. In DNA, the CDR3 is TGCGCCAGCAGCTTGGCCTTAGGATCGGGCAATGAGCAGTTCTTC.

The V and J genes are TRBV5-1 and TRBJ2-7, with 8 bases matching TRBD1. Germline V gives CDR1 SGHRS, CDR2 YFSETQ. Losses at the gene ends were 0 bases for V and 2 bases for J; bases not matched to a gene: 4. The CDR3 length is 15 residues. The CDR3 loop reads CASSLVQGAPYEQYF. CDR3 nucleotides: TGCGCCAGCAGCTTGGTCCAGGGGGCCCCCTACGAGCAGTACTTC.

CDR3 in amino acids: CSVEPLSGNTIYF. DNA for the CDR3: TGCAGCGTTGAACCCCTCTCTGGAAACACCATATATTTT. The rearrangement links TRBV29-1 to TRBJ1-3; D is uncertain. Germline V gene lookup returns CDR1 SQVTM and CDR2 ANQGSEA. The CDR3 is 13 amino acids. Deletions cut 2 bases from V and 0 bases from J, with 5 bases between.

This chain links TRBV5-4 with TRBJ2-1; no reliable D call. The CDR3 is 14 residues long. Looked up from germline, CDR1 is SGHNT and CDR2 is YYREEE (reference sequence). The V end lost 6 bases, the J end lost 4 bases, and 14 bases lay between the germline ends. Here the CDR3 DNA reads TGTGCCAGCATCCGAGACTCCTCTTACAATGAGCAGTTCTTC. This sequence encodes CASIRDSSYNEQFF. Using reference TRBV5-4 and TRBJ2-1 for the parts outside the CDR3, the full variable domain is ETGVTQSPTHLIKTRGQQVTLRCSSQSGHNTVSWYQQALGQGPQFIFQYYREEENGRGNFPPRFSGLQFPNYSSELNVNALELDDSALYLCASIRDSSYNEQFFGPGTRLTVL.

The rearrangement links TRBV7-9 to TRBJ2-6; no clear D gene. Trimming took 1 base from V and 0 from J, leaving 7 bases between them. In germline, CDR1 is SEHNR, CDR2 FQNEAQ (reference sequence). This CDR3 region has 16 residues. The CDR3 sequence: CASSLERTSGANVLTF. Here the CDR3 DNA reads TGTGCCAGCAGCTTAGAACGGACCTCTGGGGCCAACGTCCTGACTTTC.

CDR3 bases: TGTGCCTGGAGTGTAAATGACATCGCAGATACGCAGTATTTT. Amino acid sequence: CAWSVNDIADTQYF. The V and J genes are TRBV30 and TRBJ2-3; D gene unclear. V was pared by 0 bases and J by 4 bases, with 11 bases between. CDR3 size: 14 residues. Germline-derived CDR1 and CDR2 are GTSNPN and SVGIG (reference sequence).

This sequence joins TRBV30 and TRBJ1-2; 8 bases map to TRBD1. Germline lookup yields CDR1 GTSNPN and CDR2 SVGIG (reference sequence). This CDR3 is built from 14 residues. J was trimmed by 2 bases and V by 1 base; bases with no gene match: 3. The CDR3 sequence: CAWSATGDNYGYTF. The CDR3 coding sequence is TGTGCCTGGAGTGCGACAGGGGACAACTATGGCTACACCTTC.

The chain couples TRBV14 to TRBJ2-1, with no clear D. Trimming took 6 bases from V and 0 from J, leaving 18 bases between them. Germline loops: CDR1 SGHDN, CDR2 FVKESK. The CDR3 has 17 residues. The CDR3 DNA is TGTGCCAGCAGACCCCTCGCCGGAGTGAGCTCCTACAATGAGCAGTTCTTC. Translation: CASRPLAGVSSYNEQFF.

This chain connects TRBV5-1 to TRBJ2-5; D uncertain. Germline V gene lookup returns CDR1 SGHRS and CDR2 YFSETQ. V lost 4 bases and J lost 0, with 7 bases in between. CDR3 length: 13 residues. CDR3 amino acids: CASSLMNQETQYF. The CDR3 coding sequence is TGCGCCAGCAGCCTGATGAACCAAGAGACCCAGTACTTC.

CDR3 nucleotides: TGTGCCTGGAGTCAGGCGGGCCCCGGGACCCAGTACTTC. It translates to CAWSQAGPGTQYF. The chain uses TRBV30 and TRBJ2-5, with D possibly TRBD2 on 5 matching bases. This CDR3 has 13 residues. Germline CDR1 GTSNPN, CDR2 SVGIG (reference sequence). V was shortened by 2 bases and J by 7 bases, with 14 bases between the two germline ends.

V gene TRBV30 combines with J gene TRBJ1-4; 10 nucleotides match TRBD1. The junction had 4 bases not matched to a gene; V was cut back by 1 base and J by 5 bases. The length of the CDR3 is 15 residues. Germline loops: CDR1 GTSNPN, CDR2 SVGIG (reference sequence). This CDR3 reads CAWSAWTGGNEKLFF. In DNA form, the CDR3 reads TGTGCCTGGAGTGCCTGGACAGGGGGGAATGAAAAACTGTTTTTT.

The chain couples TRBV28 to TRBJ1-1; TRBD1 might be the D (6 bases). The CDR3 contains 15 residues. Germline values: CDR1 MDHEN, CDR2 SYDVKM. Between the trimmed V and J ends, which lost 6 bases and 1 base, there was a span of 15 bases. The CDR3 spells CASSQSGQQNTEAFF. CDR3 bases: TGTGCCAGCAGCCAATCAGGACAGCAGAACACTGAAGCTTTCTTT.

The chain combines TRBV11-2 with TRBJ1-1; 9 positions match TRBD1. Germline V gene sequence: CDR1 SGHAT, CDR2 FQNNGV. V lost 7 bases and J lost 3; bases outside the gene matches: 6. The CDR3 runs 14 residues. Here the CDR3 reads CASKWTGVDTEAFF. The CDR3 DNA sequence: TGTGCCAGCAAGTGGACAGGGGTCGACACTGAAGCTTTCTTT.

V is TRBV7-8 and J is TRBJ2-3; D uncertain. The germline V gene has CDR1 SGHVS and CDR2 FQNEAQ. The CDR3 covers 14 residues. V dropped 5 bases and J dropped 0 bases, with 9 bases sitting between them. The CDR3 DNA reads as TGTGCCAGCAGCCTCAAGTGGAGCACAGATACGCAGTATTTT. Its translation: CASSLKWSTDTQYF.

The J gene is TRBJ2-7, the V gene TRBV9, with 7 bases fitting TRBD1. CDR3 length equals 14 residues. V lost 4 bases, J lost 4 bases, and 8 bases stayed unmatched. Germline assignment: CDR1 SGDLS and CDR2 YYNGEE. CDR3 in DNA: TGTGCCAGCAGCATGACGGGACAGACTTACGAGCAGTACTTC. The encoded protein is CASSMTGQTYEQYF.

This chain joins TRBV5-6 and TRBJ1-5; D remains ambiguous. The CDR3 consists of 14 residues. Per germline, CDR1 SGHDT and CDR2 YYEEEE. The germline V and J ends were trimmed by 4 bases and 5 bases, with 13 bases remaining between them. The CDR3 coding sequence is TGTGCCAGCAGCCAACTCGGGGTAGATCAGCCCCAGCATTTT. The encoded protein is CASSQLGVDQPQHF.

The CDR3 DNA is TGTGCCAGCAGCTTAGCGGGTCCTAGCGGGAGGGGGCCCTACAATGAGCAGTTCTTC. It encodes CASSLAGPSGRGPYNEQFF. The rearrangement joins TRBV7-7 to TRBJ2-1; the match to TRBD2 covers 12 bases. CDR3 size: 19 residues. Looked up from germline, CDR1 is SSHAT and CDR2 is FNYEAQ (reference sequence). V dropped 0 bases and J dropped 2; count of bases not matched to a gene: 8.

Concerning this clone itself: The same CDR3 can be traced to other DNA sequences in this sample. The chain couples TRBV18 to TRBJ2-5; possible D gene TRBD1, 6 bases. CDR1 and CDR2 from the germline V gene are KGHSH and LQKENI. Trimming removed 3 bases at V and 4 bases at J, with 6 bases between. There are 12 residues in the CDR3. The CDR3 region is CASSPDRETQYF. CDR3 DNA: TGTGCCAGCTCACCGGACAGAGAGACCCAGTACTTC.

This chain connects TRBV7-7 to TRBJ2-3, with D perhaps TRBD1 (5 bases). The CDR3 contains 16 residues. The germline V gene has CDR1 SSHAT and CDR2 FNYEAQ (reference sequence). V lost 5 bases, J lost 4 bases, and 19 bases lay in between. For the CDR3, the DNA is TGTGCCAGCAGCCCCCAGGGAATCAGTTCCCCAGATACGCAGTATTTT. Translation: CASSPQGISSPDTQYF.

The chain has TRBV28 and TRBJ1-4; TRBD1 is a possible D gene (5 bases). Trimming stripped 7 bases from V and 5 bases from J, with 20 bases between. CDR1 MDHEN and CDR2 SYDVKM come from the germline V gene. The CDR3 covers 16 residues. In DNA, the CDR3 is TGTGCCAGCAAACTCTTCGGGCAGGGTGGGAATGAAAAACTGTTTTTT. It is translated as CASKLFGQGGNEKLFF.

The chain carries TRBV5-8 and TRBJ1-5, with D unclear. The CDR3 extends over 15 amino acids. The germline V gene encodes CDR1 SGHTS and CDR2 YDEGEE. V lost 4 bases and J lost 7, with 18 bases in between. The CDR3 coding sequence is TGTGCCAGCAGCCAGAAGGGTTCATCTCAGCAGCCCCAGCATTTT. Protein sequence: CASSQKGSSQQPQHF.

In its sample, this clone was seen a few times. The chain carries TRBV28 and TRBJ2-7; D not certain. The CDR3 totals 13 residues. Trimming took off 6 bases at V and 6 bases at J, with 15 bases between the two ends. Germline V CDR1 and CDR2: MDHEN, SYDVKM. The CDR3 sequence: CASRERSRAEQYF. In nucleotides, the CDR3 is TGTGCCAGCAGGGAAAGGTCACGGGCCGAGCAGTACTTC.

This clone was observed a few times. Other DNA sequences from this sample encode an identical CDR3 as well. The chain has TRBV18 and TRBJ1-5; D remains ambiguous. Germline lookup yields CDR1 KGHSH and CDR2 LQKENI. Trimming pared 3 bases from V and 1 base from J, leaving 10 bases between. The CDR3 covers 15 residues. CDR3 amino acids: CASSPSGISNQPQHF. In DNA form, the CDR3 reads TGTGCCAGCTCACCTTCCGGCATAAGCAATCAGCCCCAGCATTTT. Full variable domain (missing parts from reference TRBV18 and TRBJ1-5): NAGVMQNPRHLVRRRGQEARLRCSPMKGHSHVYWYRQLPEEGLKFMVYLQKENIIDESGMPKERFSAEFPKEGPSILRIQQVVRGDSAAYFCASSPSGISNQPQHFGDGTRLSIL.